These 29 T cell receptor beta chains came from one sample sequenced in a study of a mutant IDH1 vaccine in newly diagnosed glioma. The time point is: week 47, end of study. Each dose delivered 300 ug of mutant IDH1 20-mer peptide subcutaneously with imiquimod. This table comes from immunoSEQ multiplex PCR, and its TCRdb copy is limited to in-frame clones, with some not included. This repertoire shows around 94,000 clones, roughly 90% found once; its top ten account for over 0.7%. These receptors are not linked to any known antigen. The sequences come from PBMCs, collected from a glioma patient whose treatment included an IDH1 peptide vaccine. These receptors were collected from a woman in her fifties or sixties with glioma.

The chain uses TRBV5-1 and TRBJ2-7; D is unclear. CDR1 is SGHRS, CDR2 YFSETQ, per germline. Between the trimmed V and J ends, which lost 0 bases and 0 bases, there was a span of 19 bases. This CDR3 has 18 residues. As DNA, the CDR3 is TGCGCCAGCAGCTTGGCGCGCGGCAGTCAATTCAGCTCCTACGAGCAGTACTTC. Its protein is CASSLARGSQFSSYEQYF.

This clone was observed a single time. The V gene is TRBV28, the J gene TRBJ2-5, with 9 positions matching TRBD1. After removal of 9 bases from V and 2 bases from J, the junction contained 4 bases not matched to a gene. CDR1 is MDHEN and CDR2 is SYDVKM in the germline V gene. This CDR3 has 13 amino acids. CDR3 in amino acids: CASYGQGQETQYF. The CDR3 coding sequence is TGTGCCAGTTATGGACAGGGGCAAGAGACCCAGTACTTC.

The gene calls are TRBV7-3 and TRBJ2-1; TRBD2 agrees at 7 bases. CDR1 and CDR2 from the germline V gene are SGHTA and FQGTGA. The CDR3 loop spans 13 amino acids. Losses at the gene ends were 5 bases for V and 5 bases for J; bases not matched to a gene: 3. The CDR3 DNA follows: TGTGCCAGCAGCCTCGGGACTAACAATGAGCAGTTCTTC. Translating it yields CASSLGTNNEQFF.

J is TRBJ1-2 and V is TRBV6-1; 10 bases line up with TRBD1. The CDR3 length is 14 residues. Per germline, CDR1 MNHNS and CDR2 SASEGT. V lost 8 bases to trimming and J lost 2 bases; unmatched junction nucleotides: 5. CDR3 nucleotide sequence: TGTGCCAGCGGCCGGACAGGGGGGAACTATGGCTACACCTTC. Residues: CASGRTGGNYGYTF.

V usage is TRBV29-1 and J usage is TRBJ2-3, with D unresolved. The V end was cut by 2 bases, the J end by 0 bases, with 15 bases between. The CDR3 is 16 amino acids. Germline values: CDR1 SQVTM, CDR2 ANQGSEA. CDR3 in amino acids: CSVEHGDAASTDTQYF. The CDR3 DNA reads TGCAGCGTTGAACACGGAGACGCTGCTAGCACAGATACGCAGTATTTT.

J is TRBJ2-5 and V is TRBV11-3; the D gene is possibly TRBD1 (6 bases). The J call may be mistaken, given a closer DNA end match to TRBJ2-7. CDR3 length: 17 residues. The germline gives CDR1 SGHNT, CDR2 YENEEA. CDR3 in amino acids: CASSSLNPRGLRDEQYF. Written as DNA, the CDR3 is TGTGCCAGCAGCTCACTCAATCCCAGGGGATTGAGGGACGAGCAGTACTTC.

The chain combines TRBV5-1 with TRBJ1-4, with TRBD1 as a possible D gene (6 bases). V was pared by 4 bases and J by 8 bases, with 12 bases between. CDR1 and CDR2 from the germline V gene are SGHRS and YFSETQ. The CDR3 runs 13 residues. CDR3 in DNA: TGCGCCAGCAGCCGGACAGCCGAAGAAAAACTGTTTTTT. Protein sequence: CASSRTAEEKLFF.

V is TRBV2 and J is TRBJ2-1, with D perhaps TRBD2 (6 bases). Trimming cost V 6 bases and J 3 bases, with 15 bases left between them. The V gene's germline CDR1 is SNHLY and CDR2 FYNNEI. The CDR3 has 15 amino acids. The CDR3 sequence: CASRSNSGVYNEQFF. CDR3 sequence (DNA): TGTGCCAGCAGAAGTAATAGCGGTGTCTACAATGAGCAGTTCTTC. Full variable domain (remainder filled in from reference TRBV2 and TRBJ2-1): EPEVTQTPSHQVTQMGQEVILRCVPISNHLYFYWYRQILGQKVEFLVSFYNNEISEKSEIFDDQFSVERPDGSNFTLKIRSTKLEDSAMYFCASRSNSGVYNEQFFGPGTRLTVL.

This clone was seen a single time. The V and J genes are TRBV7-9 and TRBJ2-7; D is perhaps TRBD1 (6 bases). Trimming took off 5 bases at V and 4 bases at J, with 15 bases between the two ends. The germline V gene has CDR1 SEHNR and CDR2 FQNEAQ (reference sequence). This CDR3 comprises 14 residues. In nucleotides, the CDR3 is TGTGCCAGCAGCATCCGGGACGGACAGTACGAGCAGTACTTC. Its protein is CASSIRDGQYEQYF.

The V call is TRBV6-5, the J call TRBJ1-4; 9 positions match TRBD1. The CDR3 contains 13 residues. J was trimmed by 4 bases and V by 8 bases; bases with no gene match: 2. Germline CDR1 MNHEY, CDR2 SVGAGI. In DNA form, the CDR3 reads TGTGCCAGCTTGGACAGGGGTAATGAAAAACTGTTTTTT. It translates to CASLDRGNEKLFF.

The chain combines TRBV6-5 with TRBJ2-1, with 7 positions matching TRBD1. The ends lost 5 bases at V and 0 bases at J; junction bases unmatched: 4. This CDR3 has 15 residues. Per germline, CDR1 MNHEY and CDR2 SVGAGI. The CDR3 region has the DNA TGTGCCAGCAGTCGGGACAGCTTCTCCTACAATGAGCAGTTCTTC. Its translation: CASSRDSFSYNEQFF.

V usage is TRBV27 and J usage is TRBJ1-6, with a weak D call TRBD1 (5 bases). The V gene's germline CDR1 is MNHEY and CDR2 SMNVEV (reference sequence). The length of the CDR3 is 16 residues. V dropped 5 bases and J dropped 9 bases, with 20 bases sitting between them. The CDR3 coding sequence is TGTGCCAGCAGTCCGAACAACCGGGGCTGGTCTTCACCCCTCCACTTT. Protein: CASSPNNRGWSSPLHF.

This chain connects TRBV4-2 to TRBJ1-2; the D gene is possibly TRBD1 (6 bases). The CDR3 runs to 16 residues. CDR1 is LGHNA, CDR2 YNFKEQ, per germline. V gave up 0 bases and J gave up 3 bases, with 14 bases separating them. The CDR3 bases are TGTGCCAGCAGCCAAGATCTAGGGGGGCAGCACTATGGCTACACCTTC. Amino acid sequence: CASSQDLGGQHYGYTF.

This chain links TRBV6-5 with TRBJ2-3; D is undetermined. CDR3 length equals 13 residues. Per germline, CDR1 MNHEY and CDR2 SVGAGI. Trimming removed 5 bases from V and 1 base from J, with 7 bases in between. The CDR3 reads CASSRSRTDTQYF. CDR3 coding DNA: TGTGCCAGCAGTAGGTCTCGCACAGATACGCAGTATTTT.

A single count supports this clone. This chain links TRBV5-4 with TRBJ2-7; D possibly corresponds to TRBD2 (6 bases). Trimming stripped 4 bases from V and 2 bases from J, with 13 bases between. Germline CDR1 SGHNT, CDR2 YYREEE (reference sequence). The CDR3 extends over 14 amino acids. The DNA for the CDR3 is TGTGCCAGCAGCCCCTCGGGGGTAGCCTACGAGCAGTACTTC. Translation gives CASSPSGVAYEQYF.

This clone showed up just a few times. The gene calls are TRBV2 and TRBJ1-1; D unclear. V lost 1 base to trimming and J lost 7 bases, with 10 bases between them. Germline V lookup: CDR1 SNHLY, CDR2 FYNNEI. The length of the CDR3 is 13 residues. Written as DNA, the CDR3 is TGTGCCAGCAGTGAAGGCCCCTTGGTTGAAGCTTTCTTT. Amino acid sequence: CASSEGPLVEAFF.

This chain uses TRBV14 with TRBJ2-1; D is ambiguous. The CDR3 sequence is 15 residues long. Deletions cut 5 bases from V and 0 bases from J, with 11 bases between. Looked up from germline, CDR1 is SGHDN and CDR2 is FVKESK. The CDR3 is CASSWTASSYNEQFF. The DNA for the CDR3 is TGTGCCAGCAGCTGGACGGCGAGCTCCTACAATGAGCAGTTCTTC. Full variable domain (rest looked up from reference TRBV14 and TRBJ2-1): EAGVTQFPSHSVIEKGQTVTLRCDPISGHDNLYWYRRVMGKEIKFLLHFVKESKQDESGMPNNRFLAERTGGTYSTLKVQPAELEDSGVYFCASSWTASSYNEQFFGPGTRLTVL.

The CDR3 bases are TGTGCCAGCAGCGCGACGGGAAACATTCAGTACTTC. Translation gives CASSATGNIQYF. This chain connects TRBV9 to TRBJ2-4, with D hard to call. The CDR3 is made up of 12 amino acids. Germline CDR1 SGDLS, CDR2 YYNGEE. The V end lost 3 bases, the J end lost 6 bases, and 7 bases lay between the germline ends.

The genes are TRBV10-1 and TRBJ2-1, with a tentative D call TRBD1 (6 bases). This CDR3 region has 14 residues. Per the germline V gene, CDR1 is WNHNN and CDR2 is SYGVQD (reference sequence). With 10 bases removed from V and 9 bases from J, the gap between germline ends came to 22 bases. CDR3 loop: CATSSEPGVSEQFF. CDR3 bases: TGCGCCACCAGCAGTGAGCCAGGGGTTAGTGAGCAGTTCTTC.

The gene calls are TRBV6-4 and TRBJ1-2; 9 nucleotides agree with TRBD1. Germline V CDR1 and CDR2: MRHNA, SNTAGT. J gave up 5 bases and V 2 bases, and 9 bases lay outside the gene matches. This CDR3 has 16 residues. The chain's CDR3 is CASSDSGTGLKYGYTF. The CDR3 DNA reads TGTGCCAGCAGTGACAGTGGGACAGGGCTAAAATATGGCTACACCTTC.

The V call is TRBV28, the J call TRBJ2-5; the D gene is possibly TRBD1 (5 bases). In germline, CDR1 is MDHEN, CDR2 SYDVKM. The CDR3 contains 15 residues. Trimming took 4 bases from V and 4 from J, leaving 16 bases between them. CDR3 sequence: CASSSQGAGRETQYF. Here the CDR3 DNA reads TGTGCCAGCAGTTCCCAAGGGGCAGGGCGAGAGACCCAGTACTTC.

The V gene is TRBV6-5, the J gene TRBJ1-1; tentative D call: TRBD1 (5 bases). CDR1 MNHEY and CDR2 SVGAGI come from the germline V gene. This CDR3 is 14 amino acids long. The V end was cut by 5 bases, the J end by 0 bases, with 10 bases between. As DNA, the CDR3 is TGTGCCAGCAGTGTAGAGGGACTGAACACTGAAGCTTTCTTT. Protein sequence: CASSVEGLNTEAFF.

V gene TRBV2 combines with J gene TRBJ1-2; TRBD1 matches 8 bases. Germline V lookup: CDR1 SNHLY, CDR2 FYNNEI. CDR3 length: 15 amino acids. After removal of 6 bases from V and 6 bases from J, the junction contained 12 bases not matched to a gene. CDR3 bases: TGTGCCAGCAGCCCCCTCAGGACAGGGCGTGATGGCTACACCTTC. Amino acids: CASSPLRTGRDGYTF.

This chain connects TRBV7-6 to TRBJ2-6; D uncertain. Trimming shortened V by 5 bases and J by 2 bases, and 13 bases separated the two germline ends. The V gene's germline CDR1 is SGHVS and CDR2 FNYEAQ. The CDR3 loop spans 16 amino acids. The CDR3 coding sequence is TGTGCCAGCAGCCCAGTGAAAAGCCCTGGGGCCAACGTCCTGACTTTC. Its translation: CASSPVKSPGANVLTF.

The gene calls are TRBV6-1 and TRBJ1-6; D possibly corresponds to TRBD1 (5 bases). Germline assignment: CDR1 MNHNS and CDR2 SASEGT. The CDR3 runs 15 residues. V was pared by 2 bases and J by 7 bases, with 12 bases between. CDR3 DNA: TGTGCCAGCAGTGAATCTTGGGGCACCAATTCACCCCTCCACTTT. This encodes CASSESWGTNSPLHF.

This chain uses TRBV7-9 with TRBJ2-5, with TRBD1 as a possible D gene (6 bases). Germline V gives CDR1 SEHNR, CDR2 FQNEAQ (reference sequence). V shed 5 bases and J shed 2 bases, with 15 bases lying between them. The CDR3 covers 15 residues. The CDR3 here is CASSTPQGLQETQYF. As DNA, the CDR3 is TGTGCCAGCAGCACCCCCCAGGGGTTGCAAGAGACCCAGTACTTC.

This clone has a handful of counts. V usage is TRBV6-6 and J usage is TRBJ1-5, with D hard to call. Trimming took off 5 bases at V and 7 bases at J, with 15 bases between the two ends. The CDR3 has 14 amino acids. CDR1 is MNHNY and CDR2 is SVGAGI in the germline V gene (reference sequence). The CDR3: CASSPSGLRQPQHF. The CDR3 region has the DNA TGTGCCAGCAGTCCCTCCGGCCTCAGGCAGCCCCAGCATTTT.

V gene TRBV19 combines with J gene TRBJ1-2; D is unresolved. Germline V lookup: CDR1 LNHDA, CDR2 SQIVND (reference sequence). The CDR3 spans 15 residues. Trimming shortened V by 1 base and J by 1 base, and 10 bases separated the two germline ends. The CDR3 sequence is CASSIGGGRNYGYTF. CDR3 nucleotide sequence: TGTGCCAGTAGTATAGGTGGAGGACGTAACTATGGCTACACCTTC.

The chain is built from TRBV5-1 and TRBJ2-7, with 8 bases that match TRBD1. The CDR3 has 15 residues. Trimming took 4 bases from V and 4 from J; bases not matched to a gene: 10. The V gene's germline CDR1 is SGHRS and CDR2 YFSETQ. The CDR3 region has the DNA TGCGCCAGCAGCCCCCGGGACAGGACTTCTTACGAGCAGTACTTC. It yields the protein CASSPRDRTSYEQYF.